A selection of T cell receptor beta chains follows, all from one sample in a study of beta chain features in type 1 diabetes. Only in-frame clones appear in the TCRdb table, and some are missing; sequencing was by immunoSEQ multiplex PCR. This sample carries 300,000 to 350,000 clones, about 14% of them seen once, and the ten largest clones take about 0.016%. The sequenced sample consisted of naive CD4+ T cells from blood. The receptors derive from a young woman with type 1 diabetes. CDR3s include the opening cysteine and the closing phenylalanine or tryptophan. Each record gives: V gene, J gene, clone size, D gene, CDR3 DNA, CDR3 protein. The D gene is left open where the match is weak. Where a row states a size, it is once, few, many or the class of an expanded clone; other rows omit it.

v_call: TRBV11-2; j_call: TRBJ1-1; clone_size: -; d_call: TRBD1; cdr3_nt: TGTGCCAGCAGCTTGAAGGGGGCAAATACTGAAGCTTTCTTT; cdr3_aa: CASSLKGANTEAFF
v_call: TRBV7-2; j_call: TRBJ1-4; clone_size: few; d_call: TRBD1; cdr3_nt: TGTGCCAGCAGCTTAGTAGGGACAGGGGAAGTGTTTTTT; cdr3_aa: CASSLVGTGEVFF
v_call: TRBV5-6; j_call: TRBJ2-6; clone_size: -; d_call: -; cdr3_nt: TGTGCCAGCAGCCGGGACTTCTCCTCTGGGGCCAACGTCCTGACTTTC; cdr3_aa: CASSRDFSSGANVLTF
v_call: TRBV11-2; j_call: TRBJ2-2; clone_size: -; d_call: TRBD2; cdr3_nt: TGTGCCAGCAGCTTTAGCGGGAAGGGGGAGCTGTTTTTT; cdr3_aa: CASSFSGKGELFF
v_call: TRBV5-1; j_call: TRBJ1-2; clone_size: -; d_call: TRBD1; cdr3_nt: TGCGCCAGCAGTTTCGGGACAGGGGCCTATGGCTACACCTTC; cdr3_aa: CASSFGTGAYGYTF
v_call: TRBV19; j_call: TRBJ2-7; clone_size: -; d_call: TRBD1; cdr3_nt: TGTGCCAGTAGTGGAAGGGACAGGGGGAGCTCCTACGAGCAGTACTTC; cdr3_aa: CASSGRDRGSSYEQYF
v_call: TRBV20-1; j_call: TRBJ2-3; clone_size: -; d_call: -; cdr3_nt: TGCAGTTCCCTCGTTGCGGATACGCAGTATTTT; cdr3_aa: CSSLVADTQYF
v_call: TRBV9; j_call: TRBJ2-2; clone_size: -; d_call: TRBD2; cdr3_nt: TGTGCCAGCAGCGTAGCTTCCGGACTAGTCACCGGGGAGCTGTTTTTT; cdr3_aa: CASSVASGLVTGELFF
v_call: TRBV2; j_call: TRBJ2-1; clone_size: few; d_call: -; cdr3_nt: TGTGCCAGCAGTGTCAACAGCTACAATGAGCAGTTCTTC; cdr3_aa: CASSVNSYNEQFF
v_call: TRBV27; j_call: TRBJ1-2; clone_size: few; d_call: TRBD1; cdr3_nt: TGTGCCAGCAGCTTACTACAGGGGGCAGGGGGCTACACCTTC; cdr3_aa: CASSLLQGAGGYTF
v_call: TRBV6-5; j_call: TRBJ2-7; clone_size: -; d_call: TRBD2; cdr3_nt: TGTGCCAGCAGATTAGCGGGAGGGGGCTACGAGCAGTACTTC; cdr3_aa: CASRLAGGGYEQYF
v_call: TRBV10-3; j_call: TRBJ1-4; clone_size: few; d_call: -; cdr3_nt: TGTGCCATCAGTGAACAGGCAACTAATGAAAAACTGTTTTTT; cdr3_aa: CAISEQATNEKLFF
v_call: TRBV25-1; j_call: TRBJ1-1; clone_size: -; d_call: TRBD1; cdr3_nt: TGTGCCAGCCTTGCCCGGACAGGGGGCAGAAGCACTGAAGCTTTCTTT; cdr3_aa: CASLARTGGRSTEAFF
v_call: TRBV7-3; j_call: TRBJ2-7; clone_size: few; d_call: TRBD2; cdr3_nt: TGTGCCAGCAGCTTATTTCCTAGCGGAGCCTACGAGCAGTACTTC; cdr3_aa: CASSLFPSGAYEQYF
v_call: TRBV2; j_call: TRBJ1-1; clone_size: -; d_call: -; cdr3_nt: TGTGCCAGCAGAAGGACAGCTGAAGCTTTCTTT; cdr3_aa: CASRRTAEAFF
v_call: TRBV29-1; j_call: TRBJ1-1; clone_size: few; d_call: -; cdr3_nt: TGCAGCGTTGGGCTTTCAGGTTCTGAAGCTTTCTTT; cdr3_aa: CSVGLSGSEAFF
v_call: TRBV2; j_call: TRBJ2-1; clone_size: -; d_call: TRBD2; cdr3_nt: TGTGCCAGCAGACCCGGGACTAGCGGCCCCGGGGGTGAGCAGTTCTTC; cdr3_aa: CASRPGTSGPGGEQFF
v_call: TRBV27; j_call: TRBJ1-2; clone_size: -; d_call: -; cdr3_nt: TGTGCCAGCAGTTCAGGGGCCACAGCTCCTAACTATGGCTACACCTTC; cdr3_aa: CASSSGATAPNYGYTF
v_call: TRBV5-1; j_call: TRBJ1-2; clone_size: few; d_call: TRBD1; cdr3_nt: TGCGCCAGCAGCCAGGGACAGGGAATCTATGGCTACACCTTC; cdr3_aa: CASSQGQGIYGYTF
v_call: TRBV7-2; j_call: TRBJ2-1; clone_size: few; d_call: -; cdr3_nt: TGTGCCAGCACCCCCTCAGGGGGACTCTACAATGAGCAGTTCTTC; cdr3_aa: CASTPSGGLYNEQFF
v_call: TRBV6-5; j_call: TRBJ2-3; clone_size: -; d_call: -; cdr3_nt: TGTGCCAGCAGCAGGACTACTGGGGGGGATACGCAGTATTTT; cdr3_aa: CASSRTTGGDTQYF
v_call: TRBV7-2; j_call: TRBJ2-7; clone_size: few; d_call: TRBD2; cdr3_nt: TGTGCCAGCAGCTTAGGGCTTAGCGGGCCCTACGAGCAGTACTTC; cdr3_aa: CASSLGLSGPYEQYF
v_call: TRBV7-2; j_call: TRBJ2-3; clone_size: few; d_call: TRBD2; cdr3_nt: TGTGCCAGCAGCATTCGACTAGCGGAACCCACAGATACGCAGTATTTT; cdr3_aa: CASSIRLAEPTDTQYF
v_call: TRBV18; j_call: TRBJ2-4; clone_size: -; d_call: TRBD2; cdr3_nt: TGTGCCAGCTCACTCGGGACTAGCAACATTCAGTACTTC; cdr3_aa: CASSLGTSNIQYF
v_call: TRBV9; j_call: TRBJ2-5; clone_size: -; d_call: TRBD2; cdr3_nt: TGTGCCAGCAGCGTAGAACCTAGCGGGAGGTCCCAGTACTTC; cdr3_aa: CASSVEPSGRSQYF
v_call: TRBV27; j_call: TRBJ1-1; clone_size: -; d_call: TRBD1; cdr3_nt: TGTGCCAGCAGATCTACAGGGGGCACTGAAGCTTTCTTT; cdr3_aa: CASRSTGGTEAFF
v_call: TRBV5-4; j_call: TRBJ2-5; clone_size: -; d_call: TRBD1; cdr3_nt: TGTGCCAGCAGCGTGAGGACAGGCCTCCAAGAGACCCAGTACTTC; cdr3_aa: CASSVRTGLQETQYF
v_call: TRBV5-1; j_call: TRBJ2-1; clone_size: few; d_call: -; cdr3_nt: TGCGCCAGCAGCCCAGCCAGCGGTACGTACAATGAGCAGTTCTTC; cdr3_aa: CASSPASGTYNEQFF
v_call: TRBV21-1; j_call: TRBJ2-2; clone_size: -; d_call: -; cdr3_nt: TGTGCCAGCAGCAAAGATCAGGTAAAGGACACCGGGGAGCTGTTTTTT; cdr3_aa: CASSKDQVKDTGELFF